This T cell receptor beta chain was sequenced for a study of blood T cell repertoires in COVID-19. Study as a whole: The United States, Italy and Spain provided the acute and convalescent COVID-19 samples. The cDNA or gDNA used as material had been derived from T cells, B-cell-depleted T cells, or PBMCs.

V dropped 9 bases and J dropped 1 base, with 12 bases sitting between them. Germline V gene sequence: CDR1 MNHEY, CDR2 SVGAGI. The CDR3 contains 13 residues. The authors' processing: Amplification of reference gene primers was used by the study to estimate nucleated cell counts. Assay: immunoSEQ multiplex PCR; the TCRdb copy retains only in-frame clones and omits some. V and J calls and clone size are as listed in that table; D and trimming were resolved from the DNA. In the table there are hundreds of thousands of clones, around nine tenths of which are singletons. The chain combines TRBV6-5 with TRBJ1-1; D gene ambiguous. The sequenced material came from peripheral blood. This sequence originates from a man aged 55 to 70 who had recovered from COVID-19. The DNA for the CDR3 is TGTGCCAGTTGGTATACAGAGAACACTGAAGCTTTCTTT. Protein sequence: CASWYTENTEAFF.